This TCR beta chain stems from a study of technical replicates of blood from four donors. This table comes from immunoSEQ multiplex PCR, and its TCRdb copy is limited to in-frame clones, with some not included. Of about 54,000 clones in the sample, 94% were seen once. J was trimmed by 5 bases and V by 4 bases; bases with no gene match: 8. The CDR3 is made up of 15 amino acids. The germline gives CDR1 MDHEN, CDR2 SYDVKM. The source is a human donor in good health. V is TRBV28 and J is TRBJ2-5; the match to TRBD1 covers 9 bases. The sample taken for sequencing was T cells isolated from PBMCs. CDR3 DNA sequence: TGTGCCAGCAGTTCCTTGGGACAGGGAGGGGAGACCCAGTACTTC. This codes for CASSSLGQGGETQYF.